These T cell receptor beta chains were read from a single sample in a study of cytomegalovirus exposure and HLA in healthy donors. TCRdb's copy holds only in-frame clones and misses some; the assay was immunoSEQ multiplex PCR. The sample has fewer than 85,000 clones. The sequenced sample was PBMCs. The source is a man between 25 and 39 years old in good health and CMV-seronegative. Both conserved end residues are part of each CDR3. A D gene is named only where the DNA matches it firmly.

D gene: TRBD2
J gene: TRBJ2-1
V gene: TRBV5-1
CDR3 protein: CASSFQAGGVNEQFF
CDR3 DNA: TGCGCCAGCAGCTTCCAAGCGGGAGGGGTCAATGAGCAGTTCTTC

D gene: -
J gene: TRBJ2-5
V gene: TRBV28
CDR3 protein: CASSSGAWFQETQYF
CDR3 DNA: TGTGCCAGCAGTTCAGGGGCTTGGTTTCAAGAGACCCAGTACTTC

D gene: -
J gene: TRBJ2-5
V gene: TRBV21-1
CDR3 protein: CASSKVNLGGHQETQYF
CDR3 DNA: TGTGCCAGCAGCAAAGTCAATTTAGGGGGCCACCAAGAGACCCAGTACTTC

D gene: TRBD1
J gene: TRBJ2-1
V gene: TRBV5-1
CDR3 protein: CASSLDVTGGLSYNEQFF
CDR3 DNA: TGCGCCAGCAGCTTGGATGTGACAGGGGGCCTCTCCTACAATGAGCAGTTCTTC

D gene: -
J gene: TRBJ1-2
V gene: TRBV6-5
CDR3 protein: CASSLREDYGYTF
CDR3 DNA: TGTGCCAGCAGTTTGCGTGAGGACTATGGCTACACCTTC

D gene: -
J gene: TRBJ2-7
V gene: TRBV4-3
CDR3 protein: CASSQDAKGAESSYEQYF
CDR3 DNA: TGCGCCAGCAGCCAAGACGCAAAAGGAGCGGAAAGCTCCTACGAGCAGTACTTC

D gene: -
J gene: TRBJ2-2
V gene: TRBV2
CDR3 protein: CASRTLAFGGELFF
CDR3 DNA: TGTGCCAGCAGAACCCTAGCGTTTGGCGGGGAGCTGTTTTTT

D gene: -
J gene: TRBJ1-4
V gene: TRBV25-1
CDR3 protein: CASSEYRSRTNEKLFF
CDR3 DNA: TGTGCCAGCAGTGAATATCGGAGCAGAACTAATGAAAAACTGTTTTTT

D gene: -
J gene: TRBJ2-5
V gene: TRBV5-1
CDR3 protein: CASSLVSVPRGTQYF
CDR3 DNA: TGCGCCAGCAGCTTGGTCTCGGTCCCCAGGGGGACCCAGTACTTC

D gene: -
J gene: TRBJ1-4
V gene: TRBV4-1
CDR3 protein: CASSQVRGLEKLFF
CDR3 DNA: TGCGCCAGCAGCCAAGTTCGGGGGTTAGAAAAACTGTTTTTT

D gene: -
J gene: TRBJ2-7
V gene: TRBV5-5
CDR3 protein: CASSARQSNYEQYF
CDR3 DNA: TGTGCCAGCAGCGCGCGACAGAGCAACTACGAGCAGTACTTC

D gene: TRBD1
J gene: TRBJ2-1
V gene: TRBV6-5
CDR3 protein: CASSSGTGDLLEQFF
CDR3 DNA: TGTGCCAGCAGCTCCGGGACAGGGGACCTGTTGGAGCAGTTCTTC

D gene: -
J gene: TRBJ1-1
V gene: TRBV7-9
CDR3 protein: CASSPPQGYTEAFF
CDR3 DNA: TGTGCCAGCAGCCCCCCACAGGGTTACACTGAAGCTTTCTTT

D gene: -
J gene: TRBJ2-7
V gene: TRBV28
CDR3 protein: CASTLSSYEQYF
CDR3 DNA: TGTGCCAGCACCCTATCCTCCTACGAGCAGTACTTC

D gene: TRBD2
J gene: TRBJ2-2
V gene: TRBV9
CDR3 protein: CASSVGLAASTGELFF
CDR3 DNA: TGTGCCAGCAGCGTAGGTCTAGCGGCGAGTACCGGGGAGCTGTTTTTT

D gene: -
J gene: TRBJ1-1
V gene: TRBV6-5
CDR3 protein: CASRKGSTAEAFF
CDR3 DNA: TGTGCCAGCAGGAAGGGGTCGACAGCTGAAGCTTTCTTT

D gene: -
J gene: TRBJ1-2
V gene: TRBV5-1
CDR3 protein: CASSLQGFGYTF
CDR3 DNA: TGCGCCAGCAGCTTACAGGGTTTCGGCTACACCTTC

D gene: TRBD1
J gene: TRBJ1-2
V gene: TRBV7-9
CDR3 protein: CASSLAGTAYGYTF
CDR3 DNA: TGTGCCAGCAGCTTAGCCGGGACAGCTTATGGCTACACCTTC

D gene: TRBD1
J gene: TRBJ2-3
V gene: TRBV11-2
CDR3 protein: CASSLIQGAPDTQYF
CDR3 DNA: TGTGCCAGCAGCTTAATCCAGGGGGCTCCAGATACGCAGTATTTT

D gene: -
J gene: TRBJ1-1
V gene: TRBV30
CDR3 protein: CAWSGGNEAFF
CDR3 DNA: TGTGCCTGGAGTGGAGGGAATGAAGCTTTCTTT

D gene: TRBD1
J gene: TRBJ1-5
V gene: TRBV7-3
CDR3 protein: CASSPRRQGSGNQPQHF
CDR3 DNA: TGTGCCAGCAGCCCGCGTCGACAGGGATCGGGGAATCAGCCCCAGCATTTT

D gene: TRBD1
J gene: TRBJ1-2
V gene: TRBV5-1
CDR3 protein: CASSLEGQGAGSDGYTF
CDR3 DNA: TGCGCCAGCAGCTTGGAGGGACAGGGGGCTGGATCAGATGGCTACACCTTC

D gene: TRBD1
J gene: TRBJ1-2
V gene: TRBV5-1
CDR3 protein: CASSPLGRGTYGYTF
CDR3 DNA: TGCGCCAGCAGCCCCCTAGGCAGGGGGACCTATGGCTACACCTTC

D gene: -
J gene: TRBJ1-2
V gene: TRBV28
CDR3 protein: CASSGGRDYGYTF
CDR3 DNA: TGTGCCAGCAGTGGCGGACGGGATTATGGCTACACCTTC

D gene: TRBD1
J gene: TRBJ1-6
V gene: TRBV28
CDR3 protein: CASRPTGNDSPLHF
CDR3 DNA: TGTGCCAGCAGACCGACAGGGAACGATTCACCCCTCCACTTT

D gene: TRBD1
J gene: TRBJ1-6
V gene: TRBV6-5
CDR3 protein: CASSYRGQDSPLHF
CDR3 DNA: TGTGCCAGCAGTTACAGGGGGCAGGATTCACCCCTCCACTTT

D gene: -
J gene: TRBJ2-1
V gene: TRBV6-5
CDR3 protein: CASSANTYNEQFF
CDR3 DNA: TGTGCCAGCAGCGCGAATACCTACAATGAGCAGTTCTTC

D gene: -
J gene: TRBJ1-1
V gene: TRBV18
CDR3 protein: CASSPDLNTEAFF
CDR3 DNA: TGTGCCAGCTCACCAGACTTAAACACTGAAGCTTTCTTT

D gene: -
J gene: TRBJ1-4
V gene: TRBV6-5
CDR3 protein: CASSTRGGGYEKLFF
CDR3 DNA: TGTGCCAGCAGCACTCGAGGCGGGGGTTATGAAAAACTGTTTTTT

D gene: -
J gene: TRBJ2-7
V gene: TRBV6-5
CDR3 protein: CASRFRQDPWYEQYF
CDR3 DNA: TGTGCCAGCAGGTTTAGACAGGACCCCTGGTACGAGCAGTACTTC

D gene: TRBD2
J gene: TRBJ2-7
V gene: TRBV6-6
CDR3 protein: CASSYSPSGSYEQYF
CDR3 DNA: TGTGCCAGCAGTTACTCCCCTAGCGGGTCCTACGAGCAGTACTTC